The source of this T cell receptor beta chain is a study of cytomegalovirus exposure and HLA in healthy donors. Study-level points and caveats: Most TCRs appeared rarely, but some public TCRs recurred in many donors. Some highly shared sequence variants likely arose as a pipeline artifact.

The PCR employed 60 Vbeta primers together with 13 Jbeta primers. Sequenced by immunoSEQ multiplex PCR; TCRdb stores in-frame clones only, minus some. This sample's table has about 200,000 clones. Germline V gene sequence: CDR1 SGHRS, CDR2 YFSETQ. The CDR3 is 15 residues long. V gave up 1 base and J gave up 0 bases, with 11 bases separating them. Concerning this clone itself: What it binds is unknown.

The chain uses TRBV5-1 and TRBJ2-7, with D perhaps TRBD1 (6 bases). Sequenced material: PBMCs. The source is a boy aged 5-17 years in good health and CMV-seronegative. This chain's CDR3 is CASSLRSTGSYEQYF. The CDR3 DNA is TGCGCCAGCAGCTTGAGGTCGACAGGCTCCTACGAGCAGTACTTC.